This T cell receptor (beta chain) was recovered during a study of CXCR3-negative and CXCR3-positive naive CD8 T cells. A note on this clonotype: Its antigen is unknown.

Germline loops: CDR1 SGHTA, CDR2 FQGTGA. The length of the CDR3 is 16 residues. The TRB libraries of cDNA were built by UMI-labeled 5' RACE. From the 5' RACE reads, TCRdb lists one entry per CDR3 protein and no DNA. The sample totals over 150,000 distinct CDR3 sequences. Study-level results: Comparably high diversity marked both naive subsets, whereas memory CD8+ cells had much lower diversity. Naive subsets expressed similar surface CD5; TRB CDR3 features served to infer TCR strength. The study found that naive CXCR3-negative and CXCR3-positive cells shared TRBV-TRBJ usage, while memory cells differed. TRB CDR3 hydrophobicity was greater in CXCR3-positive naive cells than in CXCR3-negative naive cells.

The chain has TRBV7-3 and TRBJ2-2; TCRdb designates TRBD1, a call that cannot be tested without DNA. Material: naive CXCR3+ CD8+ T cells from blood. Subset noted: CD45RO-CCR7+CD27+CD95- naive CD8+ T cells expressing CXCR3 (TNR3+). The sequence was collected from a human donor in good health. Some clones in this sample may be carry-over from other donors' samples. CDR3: CASSPWGTENTGELFF.